The next 17 T cell receptor beta chains were all read from a single sample in a study of blood T cells in healthy people across ages. A sample-barcoded 5' primer and a J-beta primer mix were used in a second PCR of roughly 7 to 11 cycles. TCRdb re-derived calls from the 5' RACE reads in MiXCR, one entry per CDR3 protein. The repertoire holds about 290,000 distinct CDR3 sequences, with roughly 26% as singletons. Sequences were obtained from blood. The receptors derive from a woman in her 70s in good health.

This clonotype has only a few counts. The rearrangement uses TRBV14 and TRBJ2-3, with a tentative D call TRBD2 (7 bases). This CDR3 has 17 residues. Germline CDR1 SGHDN, CDR2 FVKESK. Between the trimmed V and J ends, which lost 4 bases and 0 bases, there was a span of 17 bases. CDR3 region: CASSPLGGTKSTDTQYF. CDR3 nucleotide sequence: TGTGCCAGCAGCCCCCTGGGAGGGACAAAGAGCACAGATACGCAGTATTTT.

The rearrangement joins TRBV15 to TRBJ1-1, with a tentative D call TRBD1 (5 bases). The CDR3 runs 14 residues. V lost 1 base to trimming and J lost 10 bases, with 16 bases between them. Germline values: CDR1 LNHNV, CDR2 YYDKDF (reference sequence). The CDR3 reads CATSRGRVGGTAFF. CDR3 nucleotide sequence: TGTGCCACCAGCAGAGGACGGGTCGGGGGGACAGCTTTCTTT.

The gene calls are TRBV20-1 and TRBJ2-1; D might be TRBD2 (6 bases). The germline V gene encodes CDR1 DFQATT and CDR2 SNEGSKA (reference sequence). The CDR3 spans 15 residues. V was clipped by 1 base and J by 1 base, with 11 bases between them. The DNA of the CDR3 is TGCAGTGCTAGAGGGGGGGTAGGTTCCTACAATGAGCAGTTCTTC. Residues: CSARGGVGSYNEQFF.

The rearrangement links TRBV20-1 to TRBJ1-1; no firm D call. Trimming left V 2 bases short and J 3 bases short, with 13 bases between. This CDR3 has 14 residues. CDR1 is DFQATT, CDR2 SNEGSKA, per germline (reference sequence). The CDR3 loop reads CSARSLESDTEAFF. The DNA for the CDR3 is TGCAGTGCTAGAAGTTTAGAGTCCGACACTGAAGCTTTCTTT.

The chain is built from TRBV7-3 and TRBJ2-5; 10 bases are shared with TRBD2. V shed 6 bases and J 5 bases; nucleotides not matched to a gene: 9. The germline V gene encodes CDR1 SGHTA and CDR2 FQGTGA. CDR3 length: 15 amino acids. Here the CDR3 reads CASSPGLAWGETQYF. CDR3 sequence (DNA): TGTGCCAGCAGTCCGGGACTAGCGTGGGGGGAGACCCAGTACTTC.

This clonotype has at least ten counts. DNA for the CDR3: TGTGCCAGCAGTGTGGACAGGAACTATGGCTACACCTTC. Its protein product is CASSVDRNYGYTF. The chain is built from TRBV2 and TRBJ1-2; TRBD1 agrees at 7 bases. The J segment lost 2 bases and the V segment lost 4 bases, leaving 1 base of the junction unmatched. From germline, CDR1 is SNHLY and CDR2 FYNNEI. The CDR3 is 13 amino acids.

This clonotype turned up a few times. CDR3 coding DNA: TGTGCCAGCAGATCGGGACTAGCGGCGAGCTCCTACGAGCAGTACTTC. Translation: CASRSGLAASSYEQYF. This chain connects TRBV4-2 to TRBJ2-7, with 11 bases that match TRBD2. Germline V CDR1 and CDR2: LGHNA, YNFKEQ. The CDR3 loop spans 16 amino acids. The V segment lost 6 bases and the J segment 0 bases; nucleotides outside the gene matches: 7.

The chain has TRBV12-3 or TRBV12-4 and TRBJ2-1, with D maybe TRBD2 (7 bases). Trimming took 3 bases from V and 7 from J, leaving 28 bases between them. This CDR3 contains 19 residues. The CDR3 nucleotides read TGTGCCAGCAGTTTTAAATTCCCTCCGGCGGGGGCGAGGGTGAATGAGCAGTTCTTC. This codes for CASSFKFPPAGARVNEQFF.

This clonotype has just a few counts. An end of the junction does not agree with germline; a read error may underlie this. The V and J genes are TRBV18 and TRBJ2-5, with TRBD1 as a possible D gene (5 bases). The CDR3 loop spans 13 amino acids. Germline CDR1 and CDR2: KGHSH and LQKENI. The CDR3 loop is CASSPQGQEPQYF. In DNA, the CDR3 is TGTGCCAGCTCACCACAGGGGCAAGAGCCCCAGTACTTC.

This clonotype was recorded a few times. The gene calls are TRBV28 and TRBJ2-1, with 7 bases that match TRBD2. Germline trimming cut 7 bases from V and 9 bases from J; bases unmatched to any gene: 15. This CDR3 is 15 amino acids long. The germline gives CDR1 MDHEN, CDR2 SYDVKM. The CDR3 spells CASISRSSGISEQFF. The CDR3 DNA follows: TGTGCCAGCATCTCACGCTCCAGCGGGATATCTGAGCAGTTCTTC.

The chain couples TRBV4-3 to TRBJ1-2; D is perhaps TRBD1 (6 bases). The CDR3 consists of 13 residues. Trimming cost V 1 base and J 6 bases, with 9 bases left between them. Germline V gene sequence: CDR1 LGHNA, CDR2 YSLEER. The CDR3 sequence is CASSQAQGHGYTF. The CDR3 DNA reads as TGCGCCAGCAGCCAAGCTCAGGGGCATGGCTACACCTTC.

Regarding this clonotype: The germline gene is not matched at one end of the junction; a read error may be the cause. The rearrangement joins TRBV6-5 to TRBJ2-3, with 7 bases that match TRBD1. The CDR3 length is 15 residues. The germline CDR1 and CDR2 sequences are MNHEY and SVGAGI. Here the CDR3 reads CASSRQGGGTDTQSF. CDR3 DNA sequence: TGTGCCAGCAGCCGACAGGGTGGAGGCACAGATACGCAGTCTTTT.

In this sample, this clonotype turned up many times. The gene calls are TRBV11-2 and TRBJ2-5; D might be TRBD2 (6 bases). The germline V and J ends were trimmed by 6 bases and 7 bases, with 15 bases remaining between them. The length of the CDR3 is 13 residues. The germline CDR1 and CDR2 sequences are SGHAT and FQNNGV. For the CDR3, the DNA is TGTGCCAGCAGTTTCGCGGGATCCGGGACCCAGTACTTC. Translating gives CASSFAGSGTQYF.

As to this clonotype: The junction and the germline gene differ at one end; a read error may be behind it. The chain has TRBV7-2 and TRBJ2-5; the match to TRBD2 covers 11 bases. The end of the DNA fits TRBJ2-7 better, so the J call may be wrong. The CDR3 contains 14 residues. The germline CDR1 and CDR2 sequences are SGHTA and FQGNSA. The CDR3 sequence is CVSSFTSGSYEQYF. The CDR3, as DNA: TGTGTCAGCAGCTTTACTAGCGGGAGTTACGAGCAGTACTTC.

At least ten counts were recorded for this clonotype. This chain connects TRBV24-1 to TRBJ2-5; 9 bases are a match to TRBD1. V gave up 7 bases and J gave up 4 bases; unmatched junction bases: 6. CDR1 is KGHDR and CDR2 is SFDVKD in the germline V gene. This CDR3 has 14 amino acids. In DNA form, the CDR3 reads TGTGCCACCAGCCGGGACAGGGAAGGAGAGACCCAGTACTTC. It encodes CATSRDREGETQYF.

The chain uses TRBV4-1 and TRBJ1-4; no reliable D call. Germline-derived CDR1 and CDR2 are MGHRA and YSYEKL. The CDR3 length is 14 residues. V lost 1 base to trimming and J lost 8 bases, with 11 bases between them. The CDR3 DNA reads TGCGCCAGCAGCCAAGCGTGGGCGAGGGAAAAACTGTTTTTT. It translates to CASSQAWAREKLFF.

This clonotype was found a few times. The genes are TRBV20-1 and TRBJ1-2; 8 bases fit TRBD1. V dropped 2 bases and J dropped 3; count of bases not matched to a gene: 5. This CDR3 has 14 residues. Germline V gene lookup returns CDR1 DFQATT and CDR2 SNEGSKA (reference sequence). The CDR3 DNA reads TGCAGTGCTAGACCAGCAGGGGGCGACTATGGCTACACCTTC. Translation gives CSARPAGGDYGYTF.